The 5 T cell receptor beta chains presented below share a single source sample, sequenced in a study of T cells after yellow fever vaccination. TCRdb reanalysed the 5' RACE reads using MiXCR and keeps one entry per CDR3 protein. The profile shows around 140,000 distinct CDR3 sequences, roughly 8.2% of them singletons. The sample in question was CD4+ T cells sorted from PBMCs, obtained 5 days after the yellow fever booster vaccination. These receptors were taken from a man aged 25 to 40 who received the YFV17D yellow fever vaccine.

The V gene is TRBV4-1, the J gene TRBJ2-3; maybe TRBD2 (5 bases). V was shortened by 1 base and J by 6 bases, with 11 bases between the two germline ends. Per germline, CDR1 MGHRA and CDR2 YSYEKL. This CDR3 spans 14 amino acids. The CDR3 bases are TGCGCCAGCAGCCAAGGACCCCGGAGGGATACGCAGTATTTT. Its protein is CASSQGPRRDTQYF.

This clonotype was observed at least ten times. This rearrangement joins TRBV5-1 to TRBJ2-1, with 13 bases that match TRBD2. With 0 bases clipped from V and 15 bases from J, the junction kept 6 bases outside the gene matches. The CDR3 runs 14 residues. The germline gives CDR1 SGHRS, CDR2 YFSETQ. The DNA of the CDR3 is TGCGCCAGCAGCTTGGGGACTAGCGGGAGCAAACCGTTCTTC. Residues: CASSLGTSGSKPFF.

In the case of this clonotype: A read error may be the cause here, since a much bigger clone is one base away. The J gene is TRBJ2-3, the V gene TRBV20-1; 8 bases are a match to TRBD2. The CDR3 totals 16 residues. CDR1 and CDR2 (germline): DFQATT, SNEGSKA (reference sequence). Trimming at V came to 5 bases and at J to 3 bases, leaving 13 bases not matched to a gene. CDR3 residues: CSASGEAGGTTDTQYF. The CDR3 nucleotides read TGCAGTGCTTCAGGGGAGGCGGGAGGCACGACAGATACGCAGTATTTT.

The sample holds many counts of this clonotype. The rearrangement uses TRBV7-2 and TRBJ2-3; no clear D. The CDR3 runs to 16 residues. Trimming stripped 1 base from V and 2 bases from J, with 13 bases between. The germline V gene encodes CDR1 SGHTA and CDR2 FQGNSA. The CDR3 spells CASSLGAPGFTDTQYF. For the CDR3, the DNA is TGTGCCAGCAGCTTAGGTGCTCCAGGCTTCACAGATACGCAGTATTTT.

Ten or more counts support this clonotype. The V and J genes are TRBV10-2 and TRBJ1-2; D may be TRBD1 (6 bases). Trimming cost V 0 bases and J 4 bases, with 15 bases left between them. CDR1 is WSHSY, CDR2 SAAADI, per germline. The CDR3 contains 16 residues. The chain's CDR3 is CASSESWTVEAYGYTF. DNA of the CDR3: TGCGCCAGCAGTGAGTCATGGACAGTTGAAGCCTATGGCTACACCTTC.